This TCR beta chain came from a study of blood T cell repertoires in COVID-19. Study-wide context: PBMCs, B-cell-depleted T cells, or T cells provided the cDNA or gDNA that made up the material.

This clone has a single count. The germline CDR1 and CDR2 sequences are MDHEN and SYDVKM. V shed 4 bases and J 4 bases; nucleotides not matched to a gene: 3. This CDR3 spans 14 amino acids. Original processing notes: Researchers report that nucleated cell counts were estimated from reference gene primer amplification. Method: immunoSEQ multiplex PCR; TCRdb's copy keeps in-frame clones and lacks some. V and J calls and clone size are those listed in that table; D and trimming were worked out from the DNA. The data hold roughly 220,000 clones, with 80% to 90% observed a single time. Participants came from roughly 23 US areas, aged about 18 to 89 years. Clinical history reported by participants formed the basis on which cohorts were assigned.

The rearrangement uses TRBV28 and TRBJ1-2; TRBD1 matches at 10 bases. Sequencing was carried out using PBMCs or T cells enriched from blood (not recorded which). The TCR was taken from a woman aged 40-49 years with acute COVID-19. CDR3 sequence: CASSSDRGVYGYTF. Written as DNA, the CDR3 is TGTGCCAGCAGTTCGGACAGGGGGGTCTATGGCTACACCTTC.